This T cell receptor (beta chain) was captured by sequencing in a study of shared clonotypes between healthy human individuals. In regard to this clone: Its antigen is undetermined.

In germline, CDR1 is MNHEY, CDR2 SMNVEV (reference sequence). Losses at the gene ends were 5 bases for V and 0 bases for J; bases not matched to a gene: 7. The CDR3 has 16 amino acids. Running of the assay took place at deep level. Repertoires were generated with immunoSEQ multiplex PCR, while TCRdb's copy carries only in-frame clones and drops some. The repertoire includes under 600,000 clones, roughly 95% of them detected once, and around 0.066% sits in the top ten. Overall study results and limits: Generally, estimated richness proved larger in naive subsets than it did in memory subsets.

V gene TRBV27 combines with J gene TRBJ1-5, with TRBD1 identical over 7 bases. Specimen: naive CD4+ T cells sorted from blood. Subset defined: CD45RA+ positively selected. The sequence was collected from a woman aged 25-40 years in good health. The CDR3 DNA follows: TGTGCCAGCAGTGCCGGGACAGTTGTTAGCAATCAGCCCCAGCATTTT. Protein product: CASSAGTVVSNQPQHF.